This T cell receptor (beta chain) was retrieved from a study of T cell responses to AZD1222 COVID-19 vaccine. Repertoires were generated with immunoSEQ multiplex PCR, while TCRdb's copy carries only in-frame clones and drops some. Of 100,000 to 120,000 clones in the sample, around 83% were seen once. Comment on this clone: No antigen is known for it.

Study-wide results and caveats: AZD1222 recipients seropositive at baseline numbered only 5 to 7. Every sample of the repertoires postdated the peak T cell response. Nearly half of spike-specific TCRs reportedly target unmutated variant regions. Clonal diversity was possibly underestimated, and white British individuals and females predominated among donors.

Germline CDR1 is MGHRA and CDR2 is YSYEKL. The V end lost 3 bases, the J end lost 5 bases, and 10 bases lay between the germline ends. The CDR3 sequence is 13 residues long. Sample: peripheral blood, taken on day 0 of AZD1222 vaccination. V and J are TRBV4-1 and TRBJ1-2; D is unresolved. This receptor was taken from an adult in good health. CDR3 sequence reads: CASSHASEYGYTF. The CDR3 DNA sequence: TGCGCCAGCAGCCATGCCAGCGAGTATGGCTACACCTTC.